This record looks at one T cell receptor beta chain sequence and its context. Its antigen is still unknown. Sequenced by immunoSEQ multiplex PCR; TCRdb stores in-frame clones only, minus some. The sample has roughly 120,000 clones; 70% to 90% are singletons. The record originates from a study of T cell responses to AZD1222 COVID-19 vaccine. Findings and caveats of the study: Most donors were white British, females outnumbered males, and clonal diversity was possibly underestimated.

The sample here was peripheral blood, taken 28 days after the second AZD1222 dose. The sequence derives from an adult who received the AZD1222 COVID-19 vaccine.

The CDR3 reads CASSTRQGAGKNIQYF. As DNA, the CDR3 is TGTGCCAGTAGTACTAGACAGGGGGCAGGCAAAAACATTCAGTACTTC. This chain uses TRBV19 with TRBJ2-4; 10 bases match TRBD1. The germline gives CDR1 LNHDA, CDR2 SQIVND (reference sequence). The CDR3 is 16 amino acids. V dropped 4 bases and J dropped 3; count of bases not matched to a gene: 6.